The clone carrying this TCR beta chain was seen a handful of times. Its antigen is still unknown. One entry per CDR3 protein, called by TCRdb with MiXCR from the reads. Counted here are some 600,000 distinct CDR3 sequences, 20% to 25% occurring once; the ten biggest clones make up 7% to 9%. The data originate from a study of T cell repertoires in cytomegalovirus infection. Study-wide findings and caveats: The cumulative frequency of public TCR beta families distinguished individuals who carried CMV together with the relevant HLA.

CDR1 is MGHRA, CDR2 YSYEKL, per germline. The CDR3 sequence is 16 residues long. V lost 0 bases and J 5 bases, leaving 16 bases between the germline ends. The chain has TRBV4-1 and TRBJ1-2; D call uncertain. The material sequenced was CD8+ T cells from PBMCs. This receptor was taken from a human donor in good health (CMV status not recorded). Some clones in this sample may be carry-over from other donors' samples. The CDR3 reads CASSQESAGLGYGYTF. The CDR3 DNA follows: TGCGCCAGCAGCCAAGAAAGTGCAGGCTTAGGGTATGGCTACACCTTC.